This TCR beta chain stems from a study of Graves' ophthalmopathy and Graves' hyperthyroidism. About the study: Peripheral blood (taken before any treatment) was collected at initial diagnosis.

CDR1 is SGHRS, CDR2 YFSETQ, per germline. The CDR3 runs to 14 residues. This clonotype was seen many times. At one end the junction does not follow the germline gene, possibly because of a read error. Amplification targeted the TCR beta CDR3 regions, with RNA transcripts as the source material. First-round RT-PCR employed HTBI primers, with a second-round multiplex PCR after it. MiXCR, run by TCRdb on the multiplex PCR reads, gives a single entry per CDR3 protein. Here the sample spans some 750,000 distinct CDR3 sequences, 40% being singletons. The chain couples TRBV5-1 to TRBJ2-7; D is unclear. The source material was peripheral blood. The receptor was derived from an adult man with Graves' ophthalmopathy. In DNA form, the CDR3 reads TGTGCCAGCAGCTTACTATCCGGGTCATACGAGCAGTACTTC. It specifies CASSLLSGSYEQYF.